This T cell receptor beta chain was observed in a study of early stage breast cancer tumors. About the study: Of 15 to 20 invasive breast tumors, twelve were hormone receptor-positive, HER2-negative.

Study results and caveats: Most shared enriched TCRB sequences were commonly generated ones. Tumor and normal breast were distinguished via blood comparison in most of the 16 patients.

Profiled with immunoSEQ multiplex PCR; TCRdb holds only in-frame clones, not every one. The sample lists fewer than 30,000 clones, about 59% seen once, with around 9% in the top ten. The CDR3 consists of 13 residues. V dropped 5 bases and J dropped 0 bases, with 10 bases sitting between them. Germline assignment: CDR1 GTSNPN and CDR2 SVGIG (reference sequence). This clone was counted a few times. The antigen is unknown. Sequencing was done on a sample of breast tumor tissue. This rearrangement joins TRBV30 to TRBJ1-1; D gene uncertain. The TCR sequence derives from a person aged 45 to 59 with breast cancer. CDR3 region: CAWARTVNTEAFF. The CDR3 nucleotides are TGTGCCTGGGCACGGACGGTGAACACTGAAGCTTTCTTT.